Below, one TCR beta chain is given with its context. What it binds is not known. The data belong to a study of regulatory T cells in long-lasting Graves disease. Indicated time point: persistent/refractory GD, antithyroid drugs over 5 years with positive TRAb. Extracted PBMC RNA gave rise to the TCR library. The EDTA tubes were filled with around 8.1 milliliters of drawn peripheral blood. V lost 4 bases to trimming and J lost 5 bases, with 18 bases between them. Germline-derived CDR1 and CDR2 are LNHNV and YYDKDF (reference sequence). The CDR3 is 15 residues long. Study-level findings and limits: A reduction in accuracy may have resulted from the small sample size. Persistent disease was associated with favored TRBV28 usage and with favored use of TRBJ1-2 and TRBJ2-5. Graves' patients with persistent disease showed TCR diversity lower than patients newly diagnosed.

Arm-PCR with iRepertoire HTBI primers amplified the CDR3 regions for these TCR beta libraries. TCRdb ran MiXCR on the multiplex PCR reads and lists one entry per CDR3 protein. The sample lists some 370,000 distinct CDR3 sequences, 20% to 25% occurring once. This receptor was identified in a female donor with Graves disease. The chain couples TRBV15 to TRBJ2-7; D may be TRBD1 (5 bases). The sequenced sample was peripheral blood mononuclear cells (PBMCs), obtained when the disease was refractory, from a patient treated with antithyroid drugs. The DNA for the CDR3 is TGTGCCACCAGCAATCGCGACAGAGCCACCCACGAGCAGTACTTC. The encoded protein is CATSNRDRATHEQYF.